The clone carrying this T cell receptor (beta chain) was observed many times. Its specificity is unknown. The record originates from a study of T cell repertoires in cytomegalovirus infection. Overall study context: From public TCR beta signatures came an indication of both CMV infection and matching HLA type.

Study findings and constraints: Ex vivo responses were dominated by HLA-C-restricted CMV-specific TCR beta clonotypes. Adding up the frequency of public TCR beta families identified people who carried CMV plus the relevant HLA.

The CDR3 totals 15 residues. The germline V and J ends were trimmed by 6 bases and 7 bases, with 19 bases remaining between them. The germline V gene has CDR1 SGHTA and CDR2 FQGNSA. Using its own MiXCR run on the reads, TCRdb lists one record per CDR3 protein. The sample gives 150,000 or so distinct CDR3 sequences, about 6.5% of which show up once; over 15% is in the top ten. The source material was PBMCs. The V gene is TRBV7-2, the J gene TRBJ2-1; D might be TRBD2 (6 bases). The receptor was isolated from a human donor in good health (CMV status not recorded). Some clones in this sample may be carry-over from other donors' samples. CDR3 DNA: TGTGCCAGCAGTCCTCCGGGACTCCTCTTTAATGAGCAGTTCTTC. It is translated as CASSPPGLLFNEQFF.